The following is a T cell receptor beta chain sequence with its context. Antigen: not known. The data were taken from a study of STAT5B mutations in CD4+ large granular lymphocyte leukemia. Study information: Anti-CD4 microbead selection came after CD8+ cell depletion in cryopreserved samples. General study findings and limits: No patients shared main leukemic clonotypes, though 25% to 30% appeared at low frequency elsewhere. Patient CD4-sorted repertoires looked more clonal than healthy CD4+ repertoires, even without putative leukemic clones.

Germline V gene sequence: CDR1 SGHDN, CDR2 FVKESK. The CDR3 runs to 13 residues. Trimming left V 0 bases short and J 4 bases short, with 6 bases between. Profiling relied on immunoSEQ multiplex PCR, and the TCRdb table lists in-frame clones only, not all of them. The table lists about 5,900 clones, around 77% of them singletons. Sequencing was carried out using PBMCs. The source is a man older than 75 with CD4+ T-cell large granular lymphocyte leukemia. The rearrangement uses TRBV14 and TRBJ1-2; D is uncertain. The CDR3 sequence: CASSQDRAYGYTF. CDR3 coding DNA: TGTGCCAGCAGCCAAGACCGAGCCTATGGCTACACCTTC.